These T cell receptor beta chains were read from a single sample in a study of T cells in localized non-small cell lung cancer. Sequenced by immunoSEQ multiplex PCR; TCRdb stores in-frame clones only, minus some. The sample has 50,000 to 60,000 clones, around 90% seen once. This material consisted of PBMCs, taken before any cancer treatment. The origin of the receptors is a female donor with stage II lung adenocarcinoma. Each CDR3 is given with its conserved first and last residue. D genes are given only for firm matches. Size tells how often a clone was seen (once, few, many) or the class of an expanded clone, and some rows leave it out.

>NA|TRBV25-1|TRBJ2-2|NA
TGTGCCAGCAGGGTTGCACGGGGAAACACCGGGGAGCTGTTTTTT
CASRVARGNTGELFF
>NA|TRBV9|TRBJ2-5|TRBD1
TGTGCCAGCAGCGTATCCCTCCCGGGACAGGGAGGCCAAGAGACCCAGTACTTC
CASSVSLPGQGGQETQYF
>NA|TRBV19|TRBJ2-6|TRBD1
TGTGCCAGTCGGGGGGACAGGGCTTCTGGGGCCAACGTCCTGACTTTC
CASRGDRASGANVLTF
>NA|TRBV25-1|TRBJ1-1|NA
TGTGCCAGCAGGGGGCAGCAGAACACTGAAGCTTTCTTT
CASRGQQNTEAFF
>NA|TRBV10-1|TRBJ2-3|NA
TGCGCCAGCAGTGAGCCAGATACAGATACGCAGTATTTT
CASSEPDTDTQYF
>few|TRBV13|TRBJ2-1|NA
TGTGCCAGCAGCTTAGAGGGCAGGGGTGAGCAGTTCTTC
CASSLEGRGEQFF
>NA|TRBV18|TRBJ2-7|TRBD1
TGTGCCAGCTCACCAGGGACAGCAACCGACTACGAGCAGTACTTC
CASSPGTATDYEQYF
>NA|TRBV7-9|TRBJ1-5|NA
TGTGCCAGCAGCTACGGACAGACGCAGTCCAATCAGCCCCAGCATTTT
CASSYGQTQSNQPQHF
>NA|TRBV10-3|TRBJ2-3|NA
TGTGCCATCGGGGGGGGCCTGAGCACAGATACGCAGTATTTT
CAIGGGLSTDTQYF
>NA|TRBV18|TRBJ1-2|NA
TGTGCCAGCTCCCGGGACGCCAACTATGGCTACACCTTC
CASSRDANYGYTF
>NA|TRBV27|TRBJ2-5|NA
TGTGCCAGCAGTAAAAGCTTTGGATATTGGGAGACCCAGTACTTC
CASSKSFGYWETQYF
>NA|TRBV5-6|TRBJ1-1|TRBD1
TGTGCCAGCAGCTTGGAAGGGGGCCGGAGGAACACTGAAGCTTTCTTT
CASSLEGGRRNTEAFF
>NA|TRBV18|TRBJ1-4|NA
TGTGCCAGCTCAGCCTCACAGTTGGGTAATGAAAAACTGTTTTTT
CASSASQLGNEKLFF
>once|TRBV18|TRBJ2-3|TRBD2
TGTGCCAGCTCACCACGACTAGCGGGTATGACAGATACGCAGTATTTT
CASSPRLAGMTDTQYF
>few|TRBV6-1|TRBJ1-6|TRBD1
TGTGCCAGTCGGGACAGCCTAAATTCACCCCTCCACTTT
CASRDSLNSPLHF
>once|TRBV5-5|TRBJ1-2|TRBD1
TGTGCCAGCAGCGTCACACAGGGGCTCGCTAACTATGGCTACACCTTC
CASSVTQGLANYGYTF
>NA|TRBV11-3|TRBJ2-1|TRBD2
TGTGCCAGCAGCTTACAGCGGGGGGGTCCATATGAGCAGTTCTTC
CASSLQRGGPYEQFF
>NA|TRBV11-2|TRBJ2-7|TRBD1
TGTGCCAGCAGCCCAAGGGGGACAGGTTCGTACGAGCAGTACTTC
CASSPRGTGSYEQYF
>NA|TRBV18|TRBJ1-2|TRBD1
TGTGCCAGCTCCTCCGGACAGGGAGGCGGCTATGGCTACACCTTC
CASSSGQGGGYGYTF
>few|TRBV18|TRBJ2-7|TRBD1
TGTGCCAGCTCACCTAGGACAGGGCAGTACGAGCAGTACTTC
CASSPRTGQYEQYF
>NA|TRBV11-2|TRBJ2-1|NA
TGTGCCAGCAGCTTTATCGGTGAGCAGTTCTTC
CASSFIGEQFF
>NA|TRBV19|TRBJ1-4|NA
TGTGCCAGTAGTTCACAGGGAGGGAATGAAAAACTGTTTTTT
CASSSQGGNEKLFF
>NA|TRBV7-8|TRBJ2-3|NA
TGTGCCAGCAGCTTAGGGGGAGTGGGGAGCACCCAACAGTATTTT
CASSLGGVGSTQQYF
>NA|TRBV20-1|TRBJ2-1|NA
TGCAGTGCTGTCGGTTTGCTTGAGCAGTTCTTC
CSAVGLLEQFF
>NA|TRBV18|TRBJ2-7|NA
TGTGCCAGCTCACCAGTTTACTCCTACGAGCAGTACTTC
CASSPVYSYEQYF
>NA|TRBV9|TRBJ1-6|NA
TGTGCCAGCAGCGTAGAGGGAAATAATTCACCCCTCCACTTT
CASSVEGNNSPLHF
>NA|TRBV7-9|TRBJ2-1|TRBD1
TGTGCCAGCAGCTTTCCTCCGGGACAGGGATCCTACAATGAGCAGTTCTTC
CASSFPPGQGSYNEQFF
>NA|TRBV19|TRBJ2-5|TRBD2
TGTGCCAGTAGTACCAGACTAGCGGGGTACCGAGAGACCCAGTACTTC
CASSTRLAGYRETQYF
>NA|TRBV4-2|TRBJ2-7|TRBD2
TGTGCCAGCAGCCAAGATGAAACTAGCGGGTTGGAGCAGTACTTC
CASSQDETSGLEQYF
>NA|TRBV5-1|TRBJ2-1|TRBD2
TGCGCCAGCAGCTTGGAGGTAGCGGGGAACAATGAGCAGTTCTTC
CASSLEVAGNNEQFF
>NA|TRBV7-7|TRBJ2-7|NA
TGTGCTAGCAGCTTGGGAAGGGCAGACGAGCAGTACTTC
CASSLGRADEQYF
>NA|TRBV11-3|TRBJ1-6|NA
TGTGCCAGCAGCTTAGGGGGGATGAATTCACCCCTCCACTTT
CASSLGGMNSPLHF
>NA|TRBV9|TRBJ1-6|NA
TGTGCCAGCAGCGTTGAGACCACCAATTCACCCCTCCACTTT
CASSVETTNSPLHF
>NA|TRBV2|TRBJ1-1|TRBD1
TGTGCCAGCAGTGTGACAGGGGGCGACCCTGAAGCTTTCTTT
CASSVTGGDPEAFF
>NA|TRBV4-2|TRBJ1-5|NA
TGTGCCAGCAGCCAAGATCGGGGCGAGGGGAGCAATCAGCCCCAGCATTTT
CASSQDRGEGSNQPQHF
>NA|TRBV5-1|TRBJ1-1|NA
TGCGCCAGCAGCTTGGCCGGGAGCCAGGGAGCTTTCTTT
CASSLAGSQGAFF
>NA|TRBV19|TRBJ2-1|TRBD2
TGTGCCAGTAGTTTAACTAGCGGGGGGCTCTATGAGCAGTTCTTC
CASSLTSGGLYEQFF
>once|TRBV5-1|TRBJ2-3|NA
TGCGCCAGCAGCCCCCGGGACTTCTATTCTAGCACAGATACGCAGTATTTT
CASSPRDFYSSTDTQYF
>NA|TRBV29-1|TRBJ2-2|NA
TGCAGCGTTGGGCAGGGTACGAACACCGGGGAGCTGTTTTTT
CSVGQGTNTGELFF
>once|TRBV11-2|TRBJ1-6|NA
TGTGCCAGCAGCTTAGAACGGGGGGCCGGACCCCTCCACTTT
CASSLERGAGPLHF